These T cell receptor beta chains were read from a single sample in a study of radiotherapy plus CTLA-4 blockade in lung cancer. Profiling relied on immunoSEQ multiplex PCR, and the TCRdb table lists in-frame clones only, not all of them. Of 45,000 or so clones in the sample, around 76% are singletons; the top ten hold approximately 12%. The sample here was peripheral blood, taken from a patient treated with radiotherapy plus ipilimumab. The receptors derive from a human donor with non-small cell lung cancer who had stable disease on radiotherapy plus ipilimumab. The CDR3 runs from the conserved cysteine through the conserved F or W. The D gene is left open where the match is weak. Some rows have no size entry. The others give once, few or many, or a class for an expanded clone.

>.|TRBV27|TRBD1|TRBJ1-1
TGTGCCAGCAAACGACAGGGGGCGGAAGCTGAAGCTTTCTTT
CASKRQGAEAEAFF
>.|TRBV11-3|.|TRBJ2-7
TGTGCCAGCAGCTTAGCGGGGGCGGCCGAGCAGTACTTC
CASSLAGAAEQYF
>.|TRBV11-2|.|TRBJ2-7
TGTGCCAGCAGCTTAGTGGCCGGGCGGCAGTACTTC
CASSLVAGRQYF
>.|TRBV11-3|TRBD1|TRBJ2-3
TGTGCCAGCAGCTTAGTGGGGCAGGGGGCAGATACGCAGTATTTT
CASSLVGQGADTQYF
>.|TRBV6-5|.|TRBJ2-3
TGTGCCAGCAGTTACATGGGGACGCGCACAGATACGCAGTATTTT
CASSYMGTRTDTQYF
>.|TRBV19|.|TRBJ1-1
TGTGCCAGTAGTATATGGGGTACGGCTGAAGCTTTCTTT
CASSIWGTAEAFF
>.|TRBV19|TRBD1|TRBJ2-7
TGTGCCAGTAGTATAATGCTGGGACAGGGAGCCTACGAGCAGTACTTC
CASSIMLGQGAYEQYF
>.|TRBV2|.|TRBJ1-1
TGTGCCAGCAGTGGGGAAGTAGCGAACACTGAAGCTTTCTTT
CASSGEVANTEAFF
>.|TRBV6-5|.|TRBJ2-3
TGTGCCAGCAGGGACGGGACACACTCTAGAGATACGCAGTATTTT
CASRDGTHSRDTQYF
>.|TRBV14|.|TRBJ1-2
TGTGCCAGCAGCCAAGTGCGAGGGGGTAACTATGGCTACACCTTC
CASSQVRGGNYGYTF
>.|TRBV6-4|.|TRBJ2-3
TGTGCCAGCAGTCGGGAGAGGGCAGATACGCAGTATTTT
CASSRERADTQYF
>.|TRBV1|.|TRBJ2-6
TGCACCAGCAGTGTAAATTGTGCACAAAGTCGGGCCAACGTCCTGACTTTC
CTSSVNCAQSRANVLTF
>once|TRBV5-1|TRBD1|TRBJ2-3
TGCGCCAGCAGCTTGAGACAGGGTAGCACAGATACGCAGTATTTT
CASSLRQGSTDTQYF
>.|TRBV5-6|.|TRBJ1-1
TGTGCCAGCAGCTTGGCGGGAGGAATGAACACTGAAGCTTTCTTT
CASSLAGGMNTEAFF
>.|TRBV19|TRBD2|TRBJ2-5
TGTGCCAGTAGTGGGCAAGGGACTAGCGGGGGGACCCAAGAGACCCAGTACTTC
CASSGQGTSGGTQETQYF
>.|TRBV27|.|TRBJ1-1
TGTGCCAGCAGTTCAGGGACGGGGGGCACTGAAGCTTTCTTT
CASSSGTGGTEAFF
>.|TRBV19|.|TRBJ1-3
TGTGCCAGTAGTATTTCGACAAGGACTGGAAACACCATATATTTT
CASSISTRTGNTIYF
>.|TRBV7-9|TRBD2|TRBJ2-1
TGTGCCAGCAGACTGCTCCTAGCGGAAACCTACAATGAGCAGTTCTTC
CASRLLLAETYNEQFF
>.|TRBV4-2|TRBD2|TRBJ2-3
TGTGCCAGCAGCCAAGACGCGGGGGGGCGGACAGATACGCAGTATTTT
CASSQDAGGRTDTQYF
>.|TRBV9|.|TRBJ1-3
TGTGCCAGCAGCGTCGACAGCGGGGCAACCTCTGGAAACACCATATATTTT
CASSVDSGATSGNTIYF
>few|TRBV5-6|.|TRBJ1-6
TGTGCCAGCAGTTCCTCCGGCGCGAATTCACCCCTCCACTTT
CASSSSGANSPLHF
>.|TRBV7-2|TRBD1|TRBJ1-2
TGTGCCAGCAGCTTATCACCCTCAGGGGGCAAGCATGGCTACACCTTC
CASSLSPSGGKHGYTF
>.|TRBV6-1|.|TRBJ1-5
TGTGCCATCCAATCAGGGAGAGGGCAGCCCCAGCATTTT
CAIQSGRGQPQHF
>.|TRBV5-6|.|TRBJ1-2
TGTGCCAGCAGCTTTTTGGCTCCTAACTATGGCTACACCTTC
CASSFLAPNYGYTF
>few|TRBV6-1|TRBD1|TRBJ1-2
TGTGCCAGCTCGACAGGGTGGACAGACTATGGCTACACCTTC
CASSTGWTDYGYTF
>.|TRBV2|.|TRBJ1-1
TGTGCCAGCAGTCAAGAGACAGGGAACACTGAAGCTTTCTTT
CASSQETGNTEAFF
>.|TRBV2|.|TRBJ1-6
TGTGCCAGCAGTGATTTGGGGGGCGGCTATAATTCACCCCTCCACTTT
CASSDLGGGYNSPLHF
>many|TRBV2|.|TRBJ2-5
TGTGCCAGCAGGCGGGGTCTGTACCAAGAGACCCAGTACTTC
CASRRGLYQETQYF
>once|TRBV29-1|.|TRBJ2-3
TGCAGCGTTGAGGGGAATCCACCCGTTATGGATACGCAGTATTTT
CSVEGNPPVMDTQYF
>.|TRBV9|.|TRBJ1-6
TGTGCCAGCGGGGACCTTAATTCACCCCTCCACTTT
CASGDLNSPLHF
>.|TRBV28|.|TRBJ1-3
TGTGCCAGCAGTTTATCTGGGGGTAGCTCTGGAAACACCATATATTTT
CASSLSGGSSGNTIYF
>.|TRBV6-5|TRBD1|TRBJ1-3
TGTGCCAGCAGTTACTCCGGGACAGCTGGAAACACCATATATTTT
CASSYSGTAGNTIYF
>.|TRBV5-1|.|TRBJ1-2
TGCGCCAGCAGCTTGGCCAATGTCCGACAAGAAGGCTACACCTTC
CASSLANVRQEGYTF
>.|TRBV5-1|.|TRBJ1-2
TGCGCCAGCGCAGAGACAGGTTCAGTTGACTATGGCTACACCTTC
CASAETGSVDYGYTF
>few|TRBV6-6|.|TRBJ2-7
TGTGCCAGCAGTTACATCCTCGACGGCTACGAGCAGTACTTC
CASSYILDGYEQYF
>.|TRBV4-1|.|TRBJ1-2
TGCGCCAGCAGCCAAGATCGGGGGTCAGGTCTCGGCTACACCTTC
CASSQDRGSGLGYTF
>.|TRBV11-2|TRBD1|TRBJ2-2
TGTGCCAGCAGAACAGGGGGCGGGGAGCTGTTTTTT
CASRTGGGELFF
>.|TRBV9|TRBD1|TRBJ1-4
TGTGCCAGCAGCGTAGGACAGGGCAATAATGAAAAACTGTTTTTT
CASSVGQGNNEKLFF
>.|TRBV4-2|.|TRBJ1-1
TGTGCCAGCAGCCATGAAAAGAGGAAAGGCACTGAAGCTTTCTTT
CASSHEKRKGTEAFF
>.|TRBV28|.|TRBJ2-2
TGTGCCAGCAGCTTACTCCCTCTCTCGAACACCGGGGAGCTGTTTTTT
CASSLLPLSNTGELFF
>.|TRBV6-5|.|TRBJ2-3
TGTGCCAGCAGGTCCGTGGGGGGACCCACAGATACGCAGTATTTT
CASRSVGGPTDTQYF
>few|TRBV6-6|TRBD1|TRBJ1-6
TGTGCCAGCAGTCATGGACAGGGGCATAATTCACCCCTCCACTTT
CASSHGQGHNSPLHF